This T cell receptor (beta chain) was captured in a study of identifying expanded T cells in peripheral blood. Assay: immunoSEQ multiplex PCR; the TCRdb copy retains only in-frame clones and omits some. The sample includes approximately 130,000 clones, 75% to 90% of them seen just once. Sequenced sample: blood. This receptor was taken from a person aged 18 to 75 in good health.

In DNA form, the CDR3 reads TGTGCCAGCAGCGTAGGGGGCAGGAGTTTTGTTTTTAGGGAGACCCAGTACTTC. This encodes CASSVGGRSFVFRETQYF. The rearrangement links TRBV9 to TRBJ2-5; D is perhaps TRBD1 (5 bases). Germline V gene lookup returns CDR1 SGDLS and CDR2 YYNGEE. The CDR3 has 18 residues. V was cut by 0 bases and J by 5 bases, with 23 bases left in between.